This TCR beta chain derives from a study of blood T cell repertoires in COVID-19. On the study more broadly: There were acute and convalescent COVID-19 samples, and they came from the United States, Italy and Spain.

Original analysis: Nucleated cell counts were estimated from reference gene primer amplification. Using immunoSEQ multiplex PCR, the repertoire was profiled, and TCRdb retains in-frame clones only, with some absent. The V and J calls and clone size come from that table; D and trimming were worked out from the DNA. The table includes some 670,000 clones, 90% detected once. Material for sequencing was peripheral blood. The TCR was taken from a young woman with acute or convalescent COVID-19.

CDR3 loop: CASSMGRNQPQHF. CDR3 nucleotides: TGTGCCAGTAGTATGGGGCGAAACCAGCCCCAGCATTTT. The V and J genes are TRBV19 and TRBJ1-5; D might be TRBD1 (5 bases). Germline CDR1 and CDR2: LNHDA and SQIVND (reference sequence). V was cut by 3 bases and J by 7 bases, with 10 bases left in between. There are 13 residues in the CDR3.